This passage covers 5 T cell receptor beta chains from one sample sequenced in a study of CD8 T cells in Susac syndrome. An input of 0.5 to 1 ug of RNA was subjected to reverse transcription using random hexamers. Each CDR3 protein gets one entry after TCRdb re-called the immunoSEQ multiplex PCR reads with MiXCR. The sample contains about 300,000 distinct CDR3 sequences, 85% of which appear only once. Sequencing input: CD8+ T cells from PBMCs. All receptors derive from a human donor with multiple sclerosis.

The rearrangement joins TRBV6-5 to TRBJ1-5, with D possibly TRBD1 on 6 matching bases. V lost 0 bases, J lost 2 bases, and 11 bases lay in between. This CDR3 has 16 residues. The V gene's germline CDR1 is MNHEY and CDR2 SVGAGI. The CDR3 coding sequence is TGTGCCAGCAGTTACTCGTGGGGGCTCGGCAATCAGCCCCAGCATTTT. It encodes CASSYSWGLGNQPQHF.

This clonotype was found a few times. The chain carries TRBV11-2 and TRBJ1-1; possibly TRBD1 for D (5 bases). The CDR3 has 14 residues. The V end lost 0 bases, the J end lost 4 bases, and 9 bases lay between the germline ends. In germline, CDR1 is SGHAT, CDR2 FQNNGV. The CDR3 is CASSLDSGGTEAFF. DNA of the CDR3: TGTGCCAGCAGCTTAGATAGCGGGGGCACTGAAGCTTTCTTT.

The V and J genes are TRBV25-1 and TRBJ1-2; unclear D gene. V was trimmed by 3 bases and J by 3 bases, leaving 11 bases between them. The CDR3 covers 14 residues. CDR1 and CDR2 (germline): MGHDK, SYGVNS. This CDR3 is CASSDPTVDYGYTF. Here the CDR3 DNA reads TGTGCCAGCAGTGACCCGACCGTCGACTATGGCTACACCTTC.

The V and J genes are TRBV28 and TRBJ2-5; no clear D. The CDR3 is 12 amino acids. Germline V gene data show CDR1 as MDHEN and CDR2 as SYDVKM. With 4 bases removed from V and 5 bases from J, the gap between germline ends came to 8 bases. The CDR3 nucleotides read TGTGCCAGCAGTTCGAGGATTGAGACCCAGTACTTC. Residues: CASSSRIETQYF.

The V call is TRBV19, the J call TRBJ1-1, with D unclear. V was pared by 8 bases and J by 4 bases, with 14 bases between. Germline lookup yields CDR1 LNHDA and CDR2 SQIVND (reference sequence). This CDR3 has 13 amino acids. Here the CDR3 reads CASLIGGGTEAFF. The CDR3 DNA reads TGTGCCAGTTTAATCGGCGGAGGCACTGAAGCTTTCTTT.